A selection of T cell receptor beta chains follows, all from one sample in a study of control samples from healthy donors and cancer patients. The table came from immunoSEQ multiplex PCR; TCRdb's copy has only in-frame clones and leaves some out. This table holds some 74,000 clones, 94% found once. Sequencing was performed on blood. The receptor set was obtained from a woman in her thirties in good health. Both conserved end residues are part of each CDR3. A D gene is named only where the DNA matches it firmly. The listing skips clone size in some rows; elsewhere it reads once, few, many or a size class.

v_gene	abundance	d_gene	j_gene	len	CDR3aa	CDR3nt
TRBV9	-	-	TRBJ1-1	13	CASSVRENTEAFF	TGTGCCAGCAGCGTAAGGGAGAACACTGAAGCTTTCTTT
TRBV28	-	-	TRBJ1-5	17	CASSLRRGGYSNQPQHF	TGTGCCAGCAGTTTACGCAGGGGAGGATACAGCAATCAGCCCCAGCATTTT
TRBV5-1	-	-	TRBJ2-1	14	CASSSGVAYNEQFF	TGCGCCAGCAGCTCGGGGGTGGCCTACAATGAGCAGTTCTTC
TRBV7-9	-	-	TRBJ2-2	14	CASSLHRTQGELFF	TGTGCCAGCAGCCTACATCGCACCCAAGGGGAGCTGTTTTTT
TRBV28	-	TRBD1	TRBJ1-4	14	CASSPTGGGEKLFF	TGTGCCAGCAGTCCGACAGGGGGAGGTGAAAAACTGTTTTTT
TRBV28	-	TRBD1	TRBJ2-1	16	CASSPIGTGSYNEQFF	TGTGCCAGCAGCCCGATCGGGACAGGGTCCTACAATGAGCAGTTCTTC
TRBV28	-	TRBD2	TRBJ2-3	14	CASMTSGGGDTQYF	TGTGCCAGCATGACTAGCGGGGGTGGGGATACGCAGTATTTT
TRBV13	once	-	TRBJ1-5	14	CASSLGIGNQPQHF	TGTGCCAGCAGCTTAGGGATAGGCAATCAGCCCCAGCATTTT
TRBV3-1/TRBV3-2	-	-	TRBJ1-3	14	CASSPSVAGNTIYF	TGTGCCAGCAGCCCGTCAGTAGCTGGAAACACCATATATTTT
TRBV7-9	-	TRBD1	TRBJ2-1	16	CASSSADRGWNNEQFF	TGTGCCAGCAGCTCGGCGGACAGGGGATGGAACAATGAGCAGTTCTTC
TRBV30	-	-	TRBJ1-1	13	CACSTGPYTEAFF	TGTGCCTGTTCAACAGGGCCTTACACTGAAGCTTTCTTT
TRBV27	-	TRBD1	TRBJ2-1	15	CASRSGEGARDEQFF	TGTGCCAGCAGGTCCGGAGAGGGGGCTCGGGATGAGCAGTTCTTC
TRBV14	-	-	TRBJ2-7	11	CASSHAYEQYF	TGTGCCAGCAGCCACGCCTACGAGCAGTACTTC
TRBV6-6	-	-	TRBJ1-6	13	CATSRIGPSPLHF	TGTGCCACCTCACGGATCGGCCCTTCACCCCTCCACTTT
TRBV2	-	-	TRBJ1-1	11	CASTLDTEAFF	TGTGCCAGCACTCTGGACACTGAAGCTTTCTTT
TRBV2	-	TRBD2	TRBJ2-1	17	CASSGGTSGAGLHEQFF	TGTGCCAGCAGTGGGGGGACTAGCGGGGCCGGGCTGCATGAGCAGTTCTTC
TRBV5-1	-	-	TRBJ1-1	13	CASSLGGPTEAFF	TGCGCCAGCAGCTTGGGGGGGCCCACTGAAGCTTTCTTT
TRBV7-8	-	TRBD2	TRBJ2-2	17	CASSTPASGGNTGELFF	TGTGCCAGCAGCACACCGGCTTCGGGGGGGAACACCGGGGAGCTGTTTTTT
TRBV28	-	-	TRBJ1-2	14	CASSSVSVNYGYTF	TGTGCCAGCAGTTCCGTGTCCGTGAACTATGGCTACACCTTC
TRBV19	-	-	TRBJ2-2	14	CASSILYGTGELFF	TGTGCCAGTAGTATACTGTACGGGACCGGGGAGCTGTTTTTT
TRBV21-1	-	-	TRBJ2-5	17	CASSKVYKTEWKETQYF	TGTGCCAGCAGCAAAGTCTACAAGACAGAATGGAAAGAGACCCAGTACTTC
TRBV24-1	-	-	TRBJ1-3	16	CATSDPQADSGNTIYF	TGTGCCACCAGTGACCCGCAGGCAGACTCTGGAAACACCATATATTTT
TRBV5-8	-	TRBD1	TRBJ1-5	18	CASSSGTGGFGGNQPQHF	TGTGCCAGCAGCTCCGGGACAGGGGGCTTCGGGGGCAATCAGCCCCAGCATTTT
TRBV19	-	-	TRBJ1-3	16	CASSIVFDSSGNTIYF	TGTGCCAGTAGTATAGTCTTTGACAGCTCTGGAAACACCATATATTTT
TRBV6-5	-	-	TRBJ2-2	15	CASSFDRMNTGELFF	TGTGCCAGCAGTTTCGACAGAATGAACACCGGGGAGCTGTTTTTT
TRBV4-1	-	TRBD1	TRBJ1-1	14	CASSLDRGLPEAFF	TGCGCCAGCAGCCTGGACAGGGGCCTACCTGAAGCTTTCTTT
TRBV28	-	-	TRBJ1-2	13	CASSLRGAGGYTF	TGTGCCAGCAGTTTGCGGGGGGCTGGCGGCTACACCTTC
TRBV30	-	TRBD2	TRBJ2-1	14	CAWIRTSGDGEQFF	TGTGCCTGGATCCGGACTAGCGGGGACGGGGAGCAGTTCTTC
TRBV6-5	-	TRBD1	TRBJ1-6	14	CASRIGQGNSPLHF	TGTGCCAGCAGGATTGGACAGGGAAATTCACCCCTCCACTTT
TRBV7-6	-	-	TRBJ1-2	18	CASSPYNDPGAEGYGYTF	TGTGCCAGCAGCCCCTATAATGATCCAGGGGCGGAGGGCTATGGCTACACCTTC
TRBV6-5	-	-	TRBJ1-6	13	CASSGRENSPLHF	TGTGCCAGTAGCGGCAGGGAAAATTCACCCCTCCACTTT